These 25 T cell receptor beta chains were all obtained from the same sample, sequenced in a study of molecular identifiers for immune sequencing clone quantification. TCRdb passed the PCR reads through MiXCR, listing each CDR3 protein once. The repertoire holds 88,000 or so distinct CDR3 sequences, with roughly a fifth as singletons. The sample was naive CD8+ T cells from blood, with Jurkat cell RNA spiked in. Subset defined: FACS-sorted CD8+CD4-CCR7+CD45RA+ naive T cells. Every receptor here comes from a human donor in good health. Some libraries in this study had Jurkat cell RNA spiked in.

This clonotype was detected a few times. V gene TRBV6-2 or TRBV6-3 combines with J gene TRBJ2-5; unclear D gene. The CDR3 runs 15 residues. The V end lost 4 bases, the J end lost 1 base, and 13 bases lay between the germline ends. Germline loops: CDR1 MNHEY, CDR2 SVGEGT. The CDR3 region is CASSWRRNPQETQYF. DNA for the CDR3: TGTGCCAGCAGTTGGCGGCGAAACCCCCAAGAGACCCAGTACTTC.

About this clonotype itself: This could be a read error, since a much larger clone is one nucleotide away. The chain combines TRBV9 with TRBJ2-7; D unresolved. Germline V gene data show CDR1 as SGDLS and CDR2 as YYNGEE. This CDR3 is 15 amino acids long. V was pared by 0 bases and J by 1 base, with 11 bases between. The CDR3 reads CASSVVSGRSYEQYF. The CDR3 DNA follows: TGTGCCAGCAGCGTAGTATCTGGAAGATCCTACGAGCAGTACTTC.

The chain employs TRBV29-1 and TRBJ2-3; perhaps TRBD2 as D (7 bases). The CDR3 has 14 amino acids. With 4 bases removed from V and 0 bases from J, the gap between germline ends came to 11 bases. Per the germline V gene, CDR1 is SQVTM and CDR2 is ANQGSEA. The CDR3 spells CSVGEGGSTDTQYF. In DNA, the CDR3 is TGCAGCGTTGGCGAGGGGGGGAGCACAGATACGCAGTATTTT.

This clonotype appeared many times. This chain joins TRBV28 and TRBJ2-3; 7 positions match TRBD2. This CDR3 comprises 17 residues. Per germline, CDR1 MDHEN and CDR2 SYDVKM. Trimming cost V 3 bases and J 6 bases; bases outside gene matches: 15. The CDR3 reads CASSFSAGGSGPDTQYF. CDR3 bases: TGTGCCAGCAGTTTTTCCGCTGGCGGGAGTGGGCCCGATACGCAGTATTTT. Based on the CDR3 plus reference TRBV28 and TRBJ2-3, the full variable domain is DVKVTQSSRYLVKRTGEKVFLECVQDMDHENMFWYRQDPGLGLRLIYFSYDVKMKEKGDIPEGYSVSREKKERFSLILESASTNQTSMYLCASSFSAGGSGPDTQYFGPGTRLTVL.

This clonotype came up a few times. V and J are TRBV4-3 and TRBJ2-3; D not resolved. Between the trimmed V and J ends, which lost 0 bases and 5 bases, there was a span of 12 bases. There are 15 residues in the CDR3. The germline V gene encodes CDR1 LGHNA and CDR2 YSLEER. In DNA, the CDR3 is TGCGCCAGCAGCCAAGATCATGGGGTGGAAGATACGCAGTATTTT. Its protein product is CASSQDHGVEDTQYF.

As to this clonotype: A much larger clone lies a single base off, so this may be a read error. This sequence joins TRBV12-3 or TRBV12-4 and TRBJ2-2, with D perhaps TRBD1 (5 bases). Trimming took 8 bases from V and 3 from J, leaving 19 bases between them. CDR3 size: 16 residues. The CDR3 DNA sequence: TGTGCCAGCGCCCTGCTCCAGGGAATGGACACCGGGGAGCTGTTTTTT. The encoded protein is CASALLQGMDTGELFF.

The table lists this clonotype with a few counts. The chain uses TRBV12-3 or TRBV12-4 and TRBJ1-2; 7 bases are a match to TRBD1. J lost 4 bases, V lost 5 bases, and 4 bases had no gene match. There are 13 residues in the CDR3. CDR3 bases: TGTGCCAGCAGTCGACAGGGAATCTATGGCTACACCTTC. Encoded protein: CASSRQGIYGYTF.

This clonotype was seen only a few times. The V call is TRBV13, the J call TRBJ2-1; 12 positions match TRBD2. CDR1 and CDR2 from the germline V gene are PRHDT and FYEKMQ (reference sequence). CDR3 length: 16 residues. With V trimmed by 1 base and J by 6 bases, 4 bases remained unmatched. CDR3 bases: TGTGCCAGCAGCTTAGCGGCTAGCGGGAGGGTCAATGAGCAGTTCTTC. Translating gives CASSLAASGRVNEQFF.

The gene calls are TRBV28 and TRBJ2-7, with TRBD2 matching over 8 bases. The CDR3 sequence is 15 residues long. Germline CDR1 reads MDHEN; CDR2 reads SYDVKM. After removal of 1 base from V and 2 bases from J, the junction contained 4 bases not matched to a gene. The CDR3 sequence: CASSLYREGPYEQYF. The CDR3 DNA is TGTGCCAGCAGTTTATATCGGGAGGGCCCCTACGAGCAGTACTTC.

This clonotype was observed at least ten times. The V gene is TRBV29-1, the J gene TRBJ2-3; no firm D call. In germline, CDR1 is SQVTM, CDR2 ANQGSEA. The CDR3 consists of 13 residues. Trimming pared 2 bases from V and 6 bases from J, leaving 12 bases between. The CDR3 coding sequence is TGCAGCGTTGAATTGGTCCCACGGGATACGCAGTATTTT. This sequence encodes CSVELVPRDTQYF.

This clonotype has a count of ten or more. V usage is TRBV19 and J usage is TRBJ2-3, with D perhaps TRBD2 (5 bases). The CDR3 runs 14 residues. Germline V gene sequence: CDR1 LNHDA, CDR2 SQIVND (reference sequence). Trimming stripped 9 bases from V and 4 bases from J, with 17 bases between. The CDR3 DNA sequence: TGTGCCAGCGGACGGCAGACCGGGGCAGATACGCAGTATTTT. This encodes CASGRQTGADTQYF.

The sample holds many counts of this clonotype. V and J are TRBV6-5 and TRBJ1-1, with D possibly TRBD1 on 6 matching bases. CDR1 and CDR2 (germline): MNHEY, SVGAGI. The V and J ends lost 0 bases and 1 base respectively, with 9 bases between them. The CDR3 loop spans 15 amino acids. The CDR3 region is CASSYSPGANTEAFF. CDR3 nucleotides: TGTGCCAGCAGTTACTCGCCAGGGGCGAACACTGAAGCTTTCTTT.

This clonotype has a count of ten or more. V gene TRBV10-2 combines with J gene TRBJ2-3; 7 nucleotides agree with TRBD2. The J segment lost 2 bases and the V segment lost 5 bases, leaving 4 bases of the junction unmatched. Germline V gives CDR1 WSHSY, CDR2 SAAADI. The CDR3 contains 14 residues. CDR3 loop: CASSFLAVTDTQYF. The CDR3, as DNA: TGCGCCAGCAGTTTCCTAGCGGTCACAGATACGCAGTATTTT.

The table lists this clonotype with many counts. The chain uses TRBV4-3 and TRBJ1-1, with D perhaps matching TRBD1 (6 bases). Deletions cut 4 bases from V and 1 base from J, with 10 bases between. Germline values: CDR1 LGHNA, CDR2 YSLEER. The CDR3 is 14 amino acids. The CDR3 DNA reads TGCGCCAGCAGCCCCGGACAGTCGAACACTGAAGCTTTCTTT. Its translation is CASSPGQSNTEAFF.

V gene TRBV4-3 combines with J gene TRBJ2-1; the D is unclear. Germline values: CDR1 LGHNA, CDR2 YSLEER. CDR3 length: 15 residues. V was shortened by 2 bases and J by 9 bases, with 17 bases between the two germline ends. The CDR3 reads CASSQITAGYSEQFF. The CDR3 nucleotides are TGCGCCAGCAGCCAAATTACGGCAGGATATTCTGAGCAGTTCTTC.

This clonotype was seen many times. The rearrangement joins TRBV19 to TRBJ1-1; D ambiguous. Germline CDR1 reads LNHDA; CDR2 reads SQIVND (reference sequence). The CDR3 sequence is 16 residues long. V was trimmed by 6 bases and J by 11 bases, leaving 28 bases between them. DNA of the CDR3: TGTGCCAGTAGCTCCTTCGCCGGCAGCACAAAGACCTACGCTTTCTTT. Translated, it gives CASSSFAGSTKTYAFF.

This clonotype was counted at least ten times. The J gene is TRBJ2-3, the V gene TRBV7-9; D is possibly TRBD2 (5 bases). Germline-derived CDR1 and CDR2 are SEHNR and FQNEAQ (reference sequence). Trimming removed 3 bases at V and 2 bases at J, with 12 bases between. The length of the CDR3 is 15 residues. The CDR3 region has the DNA TGTGCCAGCAGCTTCATAACGGGATTCACAGATACGCAGTATTTT. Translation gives CASSFITGFTDTQYF.

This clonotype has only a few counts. The CDR3 region has the DNA TGCGCCAGCAGCCAAGAGGTAGCGGGAGGGCCGGAGACCCAGTACTTC. Translation gives CASSQEVAGGPETQYF. The chain couples TRBV4-1 to TRBJ2-5, with TRBD2 matching over 11 bases. The CDR3 has 16 residues. The V and J ends lost 0 bases and 5 bases, in that order; junction bases with no gene match: 5. In germline, CDR1 is MGHRA, CDR2 YSYEKL.

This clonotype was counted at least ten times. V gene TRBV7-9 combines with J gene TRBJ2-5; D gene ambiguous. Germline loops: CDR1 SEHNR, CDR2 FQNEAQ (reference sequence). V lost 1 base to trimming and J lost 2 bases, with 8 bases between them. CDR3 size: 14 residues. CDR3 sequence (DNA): TGTGCCAGCAGCTTAGGAAATCATCAAGAGACCCAGTACTTC. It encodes CASSLGNHQETQYF.

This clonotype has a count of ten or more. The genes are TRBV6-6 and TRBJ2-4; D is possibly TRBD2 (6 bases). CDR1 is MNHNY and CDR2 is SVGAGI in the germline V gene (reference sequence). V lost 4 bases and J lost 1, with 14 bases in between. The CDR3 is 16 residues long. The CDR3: CASSFISGRAKNIQYF. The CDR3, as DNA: TGTGCCAGCAGTTTTATTAGCGGTAGGGCCAAAAACATTCAGTACTTC.

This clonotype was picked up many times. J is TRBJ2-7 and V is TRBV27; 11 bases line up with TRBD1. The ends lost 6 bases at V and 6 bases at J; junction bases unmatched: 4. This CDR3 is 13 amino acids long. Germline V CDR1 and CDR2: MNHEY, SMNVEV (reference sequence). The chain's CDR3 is CASSPGTGGEQYF. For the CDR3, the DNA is TGTGCCAGCAGCCCCGGGACAGGGGGCGAGCAGTACTTC.

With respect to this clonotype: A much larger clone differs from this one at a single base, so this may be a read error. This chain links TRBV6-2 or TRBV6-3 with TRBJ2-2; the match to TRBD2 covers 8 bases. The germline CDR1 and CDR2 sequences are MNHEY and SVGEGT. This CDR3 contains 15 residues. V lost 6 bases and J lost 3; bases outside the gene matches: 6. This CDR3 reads CASSWGLVYTGELFF. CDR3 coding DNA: TGTGCCAGCAGCTGGGGACTAGTTTACACCGGGGAGCTGTTTTTT.

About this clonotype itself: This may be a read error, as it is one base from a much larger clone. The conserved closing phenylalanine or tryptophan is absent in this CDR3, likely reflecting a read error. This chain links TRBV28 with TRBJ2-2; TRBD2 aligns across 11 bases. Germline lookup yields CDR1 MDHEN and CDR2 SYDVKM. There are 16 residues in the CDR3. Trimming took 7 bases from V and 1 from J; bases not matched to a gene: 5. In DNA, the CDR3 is TGTGCCAGCATTGGGCTAGCGGGAGGGAACACCGGGGAGCTGTTTTCT. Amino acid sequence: CASIGLAGGNTGELFS.

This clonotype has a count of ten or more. The CDR3 reads CASSPLAGLAKNIQYF. Here the CDR3 DNA reads TGTGCCAGCAGTCCTCTAGCGGGGTTAGCCAAAAACATTCAGTACTTC. This chain links TRBV27 with TRBJ2-4; 9 positions match TRBD2. Germline CDR1 is MNHEY and CDR2 is SMNVEV (reference sequence). Losses at the gene ends were 5 bases for V and 0 bases for J; bases not matched to a gene: 5. The CDR3 runs to 16 residues.

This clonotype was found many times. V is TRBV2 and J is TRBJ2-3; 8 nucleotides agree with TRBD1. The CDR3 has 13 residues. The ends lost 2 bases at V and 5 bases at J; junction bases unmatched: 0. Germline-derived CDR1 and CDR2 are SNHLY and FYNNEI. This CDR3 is CASSETGGDTQYF. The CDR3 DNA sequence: TGTGCCAGCAGTGAAACAGGGGGAGATACGCAGTATTTT.